This TCR beta chain was captured by sequencing in a study of shared clonotypes between healthy human individuals. Study observations and caveats: The study found roughly 5% of naive CD4 clonotypes shared across a handful of donors. Clonotype sharing among the donors was expected to vary with sequencing depth. Across subsets, estimated richness was generally greater for naive than for memory populations.

This clone was recorded a few times. The antigen is undetermined. CD45RO negativity and positive selection for CCR7 defined naive CD8 cells, a population that excluded terminally differentiated effector memory CD45RA+ cells. Donors comprised only Caucasian adults living in Nashville, Tennessee. TCRdb's copy holds only in-frame clones and misses some; the assay was immunoSEQ multiplex PCR. The sample carries over 2,000,000 clones, just under 95% recorded once. Germline V CDR1 and CDR2: LNHDA, SQIVND (reference sequence). This CDR3 has 16 residues. The V gene end was trimmed by 6 bases and the J gene end by 4 bases; junction bases not matched to a gene: 10.

The chain joins TRBV19 to TRBJ2-3; TRBD1 matches 10 bases. Sample: naive CD8+ T cells from PBMCs. The sequence came from a man between 18 and 29 years old in good health. Some clones in this sample may be carry-over from other donors' samples. The CDR3 region has the DNA TGTGCCAGTAGCCCTCGGGGACAGGGGCACGCAGATACGCAGTATTTT. Its translation: CASSPRGQGHADTQYF.